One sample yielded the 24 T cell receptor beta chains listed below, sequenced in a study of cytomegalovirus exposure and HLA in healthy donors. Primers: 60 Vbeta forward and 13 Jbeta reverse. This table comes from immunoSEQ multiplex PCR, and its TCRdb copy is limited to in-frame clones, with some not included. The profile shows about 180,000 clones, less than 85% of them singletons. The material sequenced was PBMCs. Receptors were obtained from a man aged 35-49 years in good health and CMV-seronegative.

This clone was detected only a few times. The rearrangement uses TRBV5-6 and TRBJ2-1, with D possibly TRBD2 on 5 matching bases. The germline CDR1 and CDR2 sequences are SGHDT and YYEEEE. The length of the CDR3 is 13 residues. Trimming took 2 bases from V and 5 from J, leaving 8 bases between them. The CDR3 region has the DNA TGTGCCAGCAGCTTTCGGCGGGACAATGAGCAGTTCTTC. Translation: CASSFRRDNEQFF. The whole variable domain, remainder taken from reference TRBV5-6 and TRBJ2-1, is DAGVTQSPTHLIKTRGQQVTLRCSPKSGHDTVSWYQQALGQGPQFIFQYYEEEERQRGNFPDRFSGHQFPNYSSELNVNALLLGDSALYLCASSFRRDNEQFFGPGTRLTVL.

CDR3 nucleotide sequence: TGCACCAGCAGCCAAGGGGGCGGTTTCGCCCTACCCTACGAGCAGTACTTC. Translating it yields CTSSQGGGFALPYEQYF. V usage is TRBV1 and J usage is TRBJ2-7; the DNA was not used to check the table's D call, TRBD1. TRBV1 constitutes a pseudogene. The CDR3 is 17 amino acids.

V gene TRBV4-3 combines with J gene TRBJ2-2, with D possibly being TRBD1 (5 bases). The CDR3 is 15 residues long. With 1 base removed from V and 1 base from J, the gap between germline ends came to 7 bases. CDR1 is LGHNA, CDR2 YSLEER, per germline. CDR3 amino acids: CASSQGDRNTGELFF. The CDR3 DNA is TGCGCCAGCAGCCAAGGAGACAGGAACACCGGGGAGCTGTTTTTT.

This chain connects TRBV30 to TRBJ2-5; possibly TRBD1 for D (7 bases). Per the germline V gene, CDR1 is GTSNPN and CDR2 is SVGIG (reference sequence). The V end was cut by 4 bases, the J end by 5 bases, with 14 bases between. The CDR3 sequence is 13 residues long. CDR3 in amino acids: CAWTLQGGETQYF. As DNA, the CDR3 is TGTGCCTGGACCCTCCAGGGGGGCGAGACCCAGTACTTC.

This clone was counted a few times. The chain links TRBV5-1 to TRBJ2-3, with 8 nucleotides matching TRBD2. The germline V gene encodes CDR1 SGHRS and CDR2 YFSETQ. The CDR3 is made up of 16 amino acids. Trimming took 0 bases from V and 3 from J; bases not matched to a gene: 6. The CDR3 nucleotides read TGCGCCAGCAGCTTGGAGGCGCGGGGGGCGACAGATACGCAGTATTTT. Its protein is CASSLEARGATDTQYF. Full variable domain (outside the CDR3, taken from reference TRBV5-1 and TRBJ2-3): KAGVTQTPRYLIKTRGQQVTLSCSPISGHRSVSWYQQTPGQGLQFLFEYFSETQRNKGNFPGRFSGRQFSNSRSEMNVSTLELGDSALYLCASSLEARGATDTQYFGPGTRLTVL.

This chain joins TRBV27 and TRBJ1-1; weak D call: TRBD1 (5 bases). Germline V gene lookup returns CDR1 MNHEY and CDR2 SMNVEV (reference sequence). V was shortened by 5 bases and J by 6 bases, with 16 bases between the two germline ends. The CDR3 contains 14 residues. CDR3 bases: TGTGCCAGCAGTAGGGACTTGAAAAATGCTGAAGCTTTCTTT. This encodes CASSRDLKNAEAFF.

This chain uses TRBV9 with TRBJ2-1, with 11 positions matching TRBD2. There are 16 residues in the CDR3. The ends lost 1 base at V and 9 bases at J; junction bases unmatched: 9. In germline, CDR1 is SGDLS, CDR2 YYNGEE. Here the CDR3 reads CASSVRSGGAFSEQFF. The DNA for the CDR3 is TGTGCCAGCAGCGTACGTAGCGGGGGGGCTTTTAGTGAGCAGTTCTTC.

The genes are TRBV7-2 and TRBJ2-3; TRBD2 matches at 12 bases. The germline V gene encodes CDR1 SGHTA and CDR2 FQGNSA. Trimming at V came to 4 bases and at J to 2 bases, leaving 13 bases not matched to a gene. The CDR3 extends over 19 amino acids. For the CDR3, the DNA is TGTGCCAGCAGCTCCTATCGACCCACTAGCGGGAGGTCCACAGATACGCAGTATTTT. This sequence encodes CASSSYRPTSGRSTDTQYF.

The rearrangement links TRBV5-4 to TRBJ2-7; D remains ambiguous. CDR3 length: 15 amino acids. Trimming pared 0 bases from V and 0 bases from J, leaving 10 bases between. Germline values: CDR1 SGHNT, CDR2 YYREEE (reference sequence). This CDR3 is CASSLDLGSSYEQYF. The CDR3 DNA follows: TGTGCCAGCAGCTTGGATCTTGGCAGCTCCTACGAGCAGTACTTC. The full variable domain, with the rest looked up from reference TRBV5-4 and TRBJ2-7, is ETGVTQSPTHLIKTRGQQVTLRCSSQSGHNTVSWYQQALGQGPQFIFQYYREEENGRGNFPPRFSGLQFPNYSSELNVNALELDDSALYLCASSLDLGSSYEQYFGPGTRLTVT.

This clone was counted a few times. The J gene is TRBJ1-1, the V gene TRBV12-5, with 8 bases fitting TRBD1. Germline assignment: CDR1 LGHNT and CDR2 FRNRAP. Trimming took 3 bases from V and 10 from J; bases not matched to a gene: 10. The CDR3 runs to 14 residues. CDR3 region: CASGFHPPTGAAFF. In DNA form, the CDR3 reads TGTGCTAGTGGTTTCCACCCCCCGACAGGGGCAGCTTTCTTT.

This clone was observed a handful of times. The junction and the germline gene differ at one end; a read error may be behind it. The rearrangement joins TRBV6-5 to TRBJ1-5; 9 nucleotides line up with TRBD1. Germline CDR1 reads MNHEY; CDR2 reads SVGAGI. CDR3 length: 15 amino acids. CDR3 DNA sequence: TGTGCCAGCAGCCCCGGGACAGGGAGTTATCAACCCCAGCATTTT. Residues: CASSPGTGSYQPQHF.

CDR3 loop: CASRPGTDRIEAFF. The CDR3 region has the DNA TGTGCCAGCAGACCAGGGACAGACCGAATTGAAGCTTTCTTT. The rearrangement joins TRBV5-5 to TRBJ1-1; 7 bases line up with TRBD1. This CDR3 has 14 residues. V gave up 5 bases and J gave up 7 bases; unmatched junction bases: 11. Germline lookup yields CDR1 SGHKS and CDR2 YYEKEE (reference sequence).

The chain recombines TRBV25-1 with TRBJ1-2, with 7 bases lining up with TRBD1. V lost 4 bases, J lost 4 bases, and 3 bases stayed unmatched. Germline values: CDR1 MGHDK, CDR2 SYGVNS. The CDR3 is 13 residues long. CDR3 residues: CASSGGTVYGYTF. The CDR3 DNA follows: TGTGCCAGCAGTGGGGGGACAGTCTATGGCTACACCTTC.

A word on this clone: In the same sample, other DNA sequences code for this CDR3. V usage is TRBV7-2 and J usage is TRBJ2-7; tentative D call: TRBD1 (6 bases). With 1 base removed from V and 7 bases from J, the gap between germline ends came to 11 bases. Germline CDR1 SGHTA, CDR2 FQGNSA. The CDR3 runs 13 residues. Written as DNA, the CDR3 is TGTGCCAGCAGCTTAGGCAGGGGCTCAGAGCAGTACTTC. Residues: CASSLGRGSEQYF.

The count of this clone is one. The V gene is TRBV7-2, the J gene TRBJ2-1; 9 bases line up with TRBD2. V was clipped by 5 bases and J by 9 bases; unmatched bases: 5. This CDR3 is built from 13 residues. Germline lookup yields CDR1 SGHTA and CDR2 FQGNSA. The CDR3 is CASSLTSGFEQFF. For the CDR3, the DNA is TGTGCCAGCAGCCTTACTAGCGGGTTTGAGCAGTTCTTC.

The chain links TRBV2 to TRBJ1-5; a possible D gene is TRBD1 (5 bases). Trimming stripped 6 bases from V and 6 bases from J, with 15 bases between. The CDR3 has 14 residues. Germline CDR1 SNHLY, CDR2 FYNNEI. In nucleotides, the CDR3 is TGTGCCAGCAGGGGGCAGTCGGGCTCTCAGCCCCAGCATTTT. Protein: CASRGQSGSQPQHF. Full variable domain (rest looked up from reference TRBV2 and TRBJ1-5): EPEVTQTPSHQVTQMGQEVILRCVPISNHLYFYWYRQILGQKVEFLVSFYNNEISEKSEIFDDQFSVERPDGSNFTLKIRSTKLEDSAMYFCASRGQSGSQPQHFGDGTRLSIL.

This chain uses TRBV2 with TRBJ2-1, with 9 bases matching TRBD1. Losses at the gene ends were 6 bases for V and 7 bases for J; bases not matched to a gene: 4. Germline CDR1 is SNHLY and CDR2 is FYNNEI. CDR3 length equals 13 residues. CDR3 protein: CASRGQGRNEQFF. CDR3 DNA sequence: TGTGCCAGCAGAGGACAGGGGCGGAATGAGCAGTTCTTC.

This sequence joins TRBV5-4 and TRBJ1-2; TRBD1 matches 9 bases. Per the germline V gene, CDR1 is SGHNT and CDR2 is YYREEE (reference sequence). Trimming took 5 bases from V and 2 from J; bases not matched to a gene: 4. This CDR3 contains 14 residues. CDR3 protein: CASSDGQGNYGYTF. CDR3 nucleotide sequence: TGTGCCAGCAGTGATGGACAGGGGAACTATGGCTACACCTTC. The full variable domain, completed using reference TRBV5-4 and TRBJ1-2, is ETGVTQSPTHLIKTRGQQVTLRCSSQSGHNTVSWYQQALGQGPQFIFQYYREEENGRGNFPPRFSGLQFPNYSSELNVNALELDDSALYLCASSDGQGNYGYTFGSGTRLTVV.

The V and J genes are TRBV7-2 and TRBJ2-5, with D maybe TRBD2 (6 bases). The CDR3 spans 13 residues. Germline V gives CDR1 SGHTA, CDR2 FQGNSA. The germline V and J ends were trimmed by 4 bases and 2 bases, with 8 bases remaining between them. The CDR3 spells CASSSGLQETQYF. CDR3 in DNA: TGTGCCAGCAGCTCGGGACTTCAAGAGACCCAGTACTTC.

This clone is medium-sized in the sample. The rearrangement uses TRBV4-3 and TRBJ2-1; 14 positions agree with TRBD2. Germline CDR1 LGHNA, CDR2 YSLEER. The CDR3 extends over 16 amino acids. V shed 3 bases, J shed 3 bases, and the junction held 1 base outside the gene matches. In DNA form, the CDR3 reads TGCGCCAGCAGCCAGGGACTAGCGGGGGACTACAATGAGCAGTTCTTC. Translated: CASSQGLAGDYNEQFF.

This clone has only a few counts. The CDR3 here is CASSLLDRLNTEAFF. DNA of the CDR3: TGTGCCAGCAGTCTCCTGGACAGGTTGAACACTGAAGCTTTCTTT. The rearrangement joins TRBV6-5 to TRBJ1-1; 7 bases match TRBD1. Per germline, CDR1 MNHEY and CDR2 SVGAGI. The V segment lost 5 bases and the J segment 0 bases; nucleotides outside the gene matches: 6. The CDR3 extends over 15 amino acids.

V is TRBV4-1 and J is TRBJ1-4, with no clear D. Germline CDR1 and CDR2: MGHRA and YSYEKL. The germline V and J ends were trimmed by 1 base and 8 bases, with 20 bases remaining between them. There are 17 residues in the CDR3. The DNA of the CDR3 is TGCGCCAGCAGCCAAGGGAAACCCCCCTTTACTACAGAAAAACTGTTTTTT. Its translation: CASSQGKPPFTTEKLFF.

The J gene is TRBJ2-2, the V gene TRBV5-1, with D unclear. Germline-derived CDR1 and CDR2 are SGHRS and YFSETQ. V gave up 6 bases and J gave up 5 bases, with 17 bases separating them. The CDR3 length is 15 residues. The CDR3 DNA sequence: TGCGCCAGCACCAGTGATATACAAAGAACCGGGGAGCTGTTTTTT. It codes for CASTSDIQRTGELFF.

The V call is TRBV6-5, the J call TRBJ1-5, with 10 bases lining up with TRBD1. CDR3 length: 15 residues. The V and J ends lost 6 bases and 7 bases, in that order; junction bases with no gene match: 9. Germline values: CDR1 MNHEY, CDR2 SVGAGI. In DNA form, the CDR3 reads TGTGCCAGCAGCCCTCGCGGGACAGGGGCCCAGCCCCAGCATTTT. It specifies CASSPRGTGAQPQHF.